One T cell receptor (beta chain) is described in this entry. V lost 5 bases to trimming and J lost 3 bases, with 14 bases between them. Germline-derived CDR1 and CDR2 are SGHTA and FQGNSA. The CDR3 spans 15 residues. This specimen comes from a study of blood T cell repertoires in COVID-19. Background on the study: Acute and convalescent COVID-19 specimens originated in the United States, Italy and Spain. Nucleic acid was either cDNA or gDNA, and it came from T cells, B-cell-depleted T cells, or PBMCs.

How the authors handled the data: Researchers report that nucleated cell counts were estimated from reference gene primer amplification. The protocol was immunoSEQ multiplex PCR, while the TCRdb copy is restricted to in-frame clones and leaves out a portion. That table supplies the V and J calls and clone size; D and trimming were determined from the DNA. The data hold some 150,000 clones, with 84% observed a single time. This sequence was found in an older woman with acute or convalescent COVID-19. V gene TRBV7-2 combines with J gene TRBJ2-1; D is perhaps TRBD2 (5 bases). Sequences were obtained from peripheral blood. The CDR3 sequence: CASSPQSGFYNEQFF. The CDR3 bases are TGTGCCAGCAGCCCCCAGAGCGGCTTCTACAATGAGCAGTTCTTC.